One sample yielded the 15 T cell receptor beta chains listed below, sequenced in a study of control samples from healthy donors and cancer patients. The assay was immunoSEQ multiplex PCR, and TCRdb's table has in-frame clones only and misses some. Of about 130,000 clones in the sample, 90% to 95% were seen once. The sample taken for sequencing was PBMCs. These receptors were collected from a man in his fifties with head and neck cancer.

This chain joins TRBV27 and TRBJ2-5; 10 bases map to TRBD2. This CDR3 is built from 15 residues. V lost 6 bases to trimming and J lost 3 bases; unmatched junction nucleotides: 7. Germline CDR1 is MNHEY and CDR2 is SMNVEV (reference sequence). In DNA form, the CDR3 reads TGTGCCAGCAGGCTAGCGGGGGCCTCGAAAGAGACCCAGTACTTC. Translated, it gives CASRLAGASKETQYF.

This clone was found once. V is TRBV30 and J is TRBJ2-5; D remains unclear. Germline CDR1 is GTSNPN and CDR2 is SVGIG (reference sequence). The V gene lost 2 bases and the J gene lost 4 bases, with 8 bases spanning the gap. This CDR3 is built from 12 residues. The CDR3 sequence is CAWSPLRETQYF. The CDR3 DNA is TGTGCCTGGAGTCCCCTTCGAGAGACCCAGTACTTC. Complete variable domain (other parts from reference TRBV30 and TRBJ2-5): SQTIHQWPATLVQPVGSPLSLECTVEGTSNPNLYWYRQAAGRGLQLLFYSVGIGQISSEVPQNLSASRPQDRQFILSSKKLLLSDSGFYLCAWSPLRETQYFGPGTRLLVL.

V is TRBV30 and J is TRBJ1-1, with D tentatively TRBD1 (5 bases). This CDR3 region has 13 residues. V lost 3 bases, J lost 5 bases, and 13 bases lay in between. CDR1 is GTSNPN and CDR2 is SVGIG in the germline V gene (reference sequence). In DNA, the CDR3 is TGTGCCTGGAGCGGGGACCCTGGGACTGAAGCTTTCTTT. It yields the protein CAWSGDPGTEAFF. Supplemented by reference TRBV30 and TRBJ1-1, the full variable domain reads SQTIHQWPATLVQPVGSPLSLECTVEGTSNPNLYWYRQAAGRGLQLLFYSVGIGQISSEVPQNLSASRPQDRQFILSSKKLLLSDSGFYLCAWSGDPGTEAFFGQGTRLTVV.

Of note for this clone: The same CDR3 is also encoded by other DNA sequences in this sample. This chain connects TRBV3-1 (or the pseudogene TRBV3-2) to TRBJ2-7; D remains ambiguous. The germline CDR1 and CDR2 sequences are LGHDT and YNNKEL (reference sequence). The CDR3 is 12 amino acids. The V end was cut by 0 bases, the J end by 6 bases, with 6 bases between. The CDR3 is CASSQDWGEQYF. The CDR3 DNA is TGTGCCAGCAGCCAAGATTGGGGCGAGCAGTACTTC.

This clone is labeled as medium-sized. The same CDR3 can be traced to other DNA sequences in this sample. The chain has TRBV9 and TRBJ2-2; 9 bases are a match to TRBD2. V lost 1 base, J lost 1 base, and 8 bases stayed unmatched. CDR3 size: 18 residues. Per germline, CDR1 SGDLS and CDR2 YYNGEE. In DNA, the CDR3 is TGTGCCAGCAGCGTAAGGAGGTGCGGGGGGGAGAACACCGGGGAGCTGTTTTTT. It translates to CASSVRRCGGENTGELFF. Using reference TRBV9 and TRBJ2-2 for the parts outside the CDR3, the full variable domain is DSGVTQTPKHLITATGQRVTLRCSPRSGDLSVYWYQQSLDQGLQFLIQYYNGEERAKGNILERFSAQQFPDLHSELNLSSLELGDSALYFCASSVRRCGGENTGELFFGEGSRLTVL.

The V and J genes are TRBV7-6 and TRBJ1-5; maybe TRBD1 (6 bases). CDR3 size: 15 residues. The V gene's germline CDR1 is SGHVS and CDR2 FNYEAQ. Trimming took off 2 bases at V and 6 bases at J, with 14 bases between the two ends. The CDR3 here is CASSLNREDGQPQHF. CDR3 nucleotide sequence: TGTGCCAGCAGCTTAAACAGGGAAGATGGTCAGCCCCAGCATTTT.

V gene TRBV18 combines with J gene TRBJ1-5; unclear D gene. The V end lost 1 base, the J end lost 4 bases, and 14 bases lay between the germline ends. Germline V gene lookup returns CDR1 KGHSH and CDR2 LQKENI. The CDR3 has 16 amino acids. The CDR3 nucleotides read TGTGCCAGCTCACCACGTATAGGGAATATTAATCAGCCCCAGCATTTT. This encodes CASSPRIGNINQPQHF. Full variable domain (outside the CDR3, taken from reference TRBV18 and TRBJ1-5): NAGVMQNPRHLVRRRGQEARLRCSPMKGHSHVYWYRQLPEEGLKFMVYLQKENIIDESGMPKERFSAEFPKEGPSILRIQQVVRGDSAAYFCASSPRIGNINQPQHFGDGTRLSIL.

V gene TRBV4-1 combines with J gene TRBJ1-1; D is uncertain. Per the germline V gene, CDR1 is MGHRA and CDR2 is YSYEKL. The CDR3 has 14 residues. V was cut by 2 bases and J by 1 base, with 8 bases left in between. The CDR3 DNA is TGCGCCAGCAGCCAATTTTCCAGGAACACTGAAGCTTTCTTT. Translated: CASSQFSRNTEAFF.

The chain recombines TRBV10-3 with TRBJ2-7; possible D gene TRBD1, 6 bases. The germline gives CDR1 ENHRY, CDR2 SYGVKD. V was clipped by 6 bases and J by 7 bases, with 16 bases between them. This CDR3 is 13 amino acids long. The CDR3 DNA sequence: TGTGCCATCAGAAATTCAGGGGCGAGGGAGCAGTACTTC. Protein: CAIRNSGAREQYF.

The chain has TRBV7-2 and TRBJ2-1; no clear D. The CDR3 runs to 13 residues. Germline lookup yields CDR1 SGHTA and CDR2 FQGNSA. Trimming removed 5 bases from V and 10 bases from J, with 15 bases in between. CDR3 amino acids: CASSLSSLEEQFF. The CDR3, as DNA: TGTGCCAGCAGCCTCTCGTCCCTGGAGGAGCAGTTCTTC.

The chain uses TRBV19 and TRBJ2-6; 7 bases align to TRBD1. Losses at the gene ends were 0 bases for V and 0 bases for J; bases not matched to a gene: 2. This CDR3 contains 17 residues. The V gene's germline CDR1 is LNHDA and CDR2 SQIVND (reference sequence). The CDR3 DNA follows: TGTGCCAGTAGTATAGACGGACAGGCCTCTGGGGCCAACGTCCTGACTTTC. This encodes CASSIDGQASGANVLTF.

Here the CDR3 DNA reads TGTGCCACCAGTGATTACGGGGACCAGCCCCAGCATTTT. As protein: CATSDYGDQPQHF. The chain recombines TRBV24-1 with TRBJ1-5; maybe TRBD1 (5 bases). The CDR3 extends over 13 amino acids. Germline-derived CDR1 and CDR2 are KGHDR and SFDVKD. Trimming pared 2 bases from V and 7 bases from J, leaving 8 bases between.

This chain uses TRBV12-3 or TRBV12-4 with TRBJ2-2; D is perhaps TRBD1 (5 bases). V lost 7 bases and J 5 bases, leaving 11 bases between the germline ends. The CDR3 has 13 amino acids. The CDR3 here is CASTPPGTGELFF. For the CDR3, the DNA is TGTGCCAGCACGCCCCCAGGGACCGGGGAGCTGTTTTTT.

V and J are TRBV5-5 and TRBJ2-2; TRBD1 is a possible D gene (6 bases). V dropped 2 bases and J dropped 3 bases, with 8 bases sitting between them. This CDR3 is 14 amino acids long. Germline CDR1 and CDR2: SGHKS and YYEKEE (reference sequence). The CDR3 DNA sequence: TGTGCCAGCAGCTTAGCAGGGGACACCGGGGAGCTGTTTTTT. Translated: CASSLAGDTGELFF.

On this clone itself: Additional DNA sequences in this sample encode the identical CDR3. DNA of the CDR3: TGTGCCAGCAGCCAAGGTCCGGGGCAGCCCCAGCATTTT. Translation gives CASSQGPGQPQHF. V gene TRBV3-1 (or the pseudogene TRBV3-2) combines with J gene TRBJ1-5; D gene unclear. Germline CDR1 LGHDT, CDR2 YNNKEL (reference sequence). The CDR3 spans 13 residues. The germline V and J ends were trimmed by 1 base and 7 bases, with 8 bases remaining between them.